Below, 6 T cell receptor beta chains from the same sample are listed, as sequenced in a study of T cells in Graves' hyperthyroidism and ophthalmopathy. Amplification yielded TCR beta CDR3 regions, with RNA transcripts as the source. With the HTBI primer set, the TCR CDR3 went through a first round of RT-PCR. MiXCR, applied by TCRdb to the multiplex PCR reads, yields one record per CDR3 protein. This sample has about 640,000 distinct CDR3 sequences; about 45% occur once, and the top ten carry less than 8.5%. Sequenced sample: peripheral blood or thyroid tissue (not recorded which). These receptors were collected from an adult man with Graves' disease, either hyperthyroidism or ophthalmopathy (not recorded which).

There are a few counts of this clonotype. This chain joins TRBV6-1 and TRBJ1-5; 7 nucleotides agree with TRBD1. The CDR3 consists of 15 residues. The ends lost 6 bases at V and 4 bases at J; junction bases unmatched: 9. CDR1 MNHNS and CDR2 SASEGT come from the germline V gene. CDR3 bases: TGTGCCAGCAGCATAACAGGGGCGAGGAATCAGCCCCAGCATTTT. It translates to CASSITGARNQPQHF.

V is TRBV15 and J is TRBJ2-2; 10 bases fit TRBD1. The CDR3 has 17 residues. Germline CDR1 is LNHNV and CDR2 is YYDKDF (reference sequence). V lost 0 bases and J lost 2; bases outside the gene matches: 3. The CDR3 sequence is CATSRDGTGVNTGELFF. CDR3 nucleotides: TGTGCCACCAGCAGAGACGGGACAGGGGTTAACACCGGGGAGCTGTTTTTT.

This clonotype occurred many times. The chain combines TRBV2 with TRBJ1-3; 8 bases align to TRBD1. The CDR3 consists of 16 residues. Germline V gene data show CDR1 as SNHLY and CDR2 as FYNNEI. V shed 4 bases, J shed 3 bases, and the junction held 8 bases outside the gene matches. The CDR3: CASSGRRGQGGNTIYF. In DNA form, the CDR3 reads TGTGCCAGCAGTGGCCGCAGGGGGCAAGGTGGAAACACCATATATTTT.

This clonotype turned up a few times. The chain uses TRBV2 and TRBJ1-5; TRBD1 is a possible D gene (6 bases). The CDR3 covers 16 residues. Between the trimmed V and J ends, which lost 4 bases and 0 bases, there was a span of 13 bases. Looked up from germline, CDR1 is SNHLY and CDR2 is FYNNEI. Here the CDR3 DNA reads TGTGCCAGCAGTGGGGGGCAGGACTATAGCAATCAGCCCCAGCATTTT. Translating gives CASSGGQDYSNQPQHF.

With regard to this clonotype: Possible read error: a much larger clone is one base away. This CDR3 reads CAIISDRDGCGYTF. Here the CDR3 DNA reads TGTGCCATCATTTCGGACAGGGATGGCTGTGGCTACACCTTC. The chain links TRBV10-3 to TRBJ1-2, with 8 bases identical to TRBD1. The CDR3 contains 14 residues. The germline V gene encodes CDR1 ENHRY and CDR2 SYGVKD. Losses at the gene ends were 7 bases for V and 7 bases for J; bases not matched to a gene: 11.

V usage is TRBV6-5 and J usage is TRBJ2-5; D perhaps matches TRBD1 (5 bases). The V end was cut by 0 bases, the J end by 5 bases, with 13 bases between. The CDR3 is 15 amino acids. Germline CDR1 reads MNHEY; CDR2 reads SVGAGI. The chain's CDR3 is CASSYSQGVMETQYF. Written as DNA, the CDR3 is TGTGCCAGCAGTTACTCGCAGGGTGTCATGGAGACCCAGTACTTC.